Detailed here is one TCR beta chain. Germline assignment: CDR1 DFQATT and CDR2 SNEGSKA (reference sequence). The length of the CDR3 is 15 residues. V was cut by 0 bases and J by 2 bases, with 13 bases left in between. These data are taken from a study of CD8 T cells in Susac syndrome. Study information: The Susac syndrome patients were therapy-naive, on corticosteroids, or on intravenous immunoglobulin alone at blood draw.

Random hexamers were used to reverse transcribe the RNA input (roughly 0.5 to 1 ug). TCRdb called the immunoSEQ multiplex PCR reads again in MiXCR, with one record for every CDR3 protein. Counted here are tens of thousands of distinct CDR3 sequences, approximately 96% occurring once; the ten biggest clones make up roughly 0.62%. The rearrangement joins TRBV20-1 to TRBJ2-5; D remains ambiguous. The sequence derives from a human donor with Susac syndrome. The specimen sequenced was CD8+ T cells from PBMCs. The CDR3 sequence is CSARDIGRVQETQYF. DNA of the CDR3: TGCAGTGCTAGAGATATCGGTAGGGTTCAAGAGACCCAGTACTTC.